These 12 T cell receptor beta chains share one sample of origin, sequenced in a study of technical replicates of blood from a handful of donors. Data came from immunoSEQ multiplex PCR; TCRdb stores just in-frame clones and leaves some out. Found here are tens of thousands of clones, roughly 96% of them singletons; the top ten hold around 0.22%. Material: T cells isolated from PBMCs. These receptors all stem from a human donor in good health.

The chain links TRBV5-4 to TRBJ2-6; 13 positions match TRBD2. Germline assignment: CDR1 SGHNT and CDR2 YYREEE (reference sequence). The CDR3 sequence is 19 residues long. The V gene end was trimmed by 4 bases and the J gene end by 7 bases; junction bases not matched to a gene: 14. The CDR3 region is CASSAGLAGAPPRANVLTF. The CDR3, as DNA: TGTGCCAGCAGCGCCGGACTAGCGGGAGCCCCCCCGCGAGCCAACGTCCTGACTTTC. The complete variable domain, with remaining parts taken from reference TRBV5-4 and TRBJ2-6, reads ETGVTQSPTHLIKTRGQQVTLRCSSQSGHNTVSWYQQALGQGPQFIFQYYREEENGRGNFPPRFSGLQFPNYSSELNVNALELDDSALYLCASSAGLAGAPPRANVLTFGAGSRLTVL.

This clone has only one observation. The V and J genes are TRBV5-4 and TRBJ1-4; tentative D call: TRBD1 (5 bases). The ends were cut back, 3 bases at V and 8 bases at J, with 14 bases in the middle. Germline CDR1 is SGHNT and CDR2 is YYREEE (reference sequence). This CDR3 is built from 14 residues. The CDR3 DNA reads TGTGCCAGCAGCTACTCCACAGGTCCGGAAAAACTGTTTTTT. Translated: CASSYSTGPEKLFF.

This clone was seen just once. The rearrangement links TRBV4-2 to TRBJ2-7; the D gene is possibly TRBD2 (6 bases). The CDR3 is made up of 14 amino acids. V dropped 1 base and J dropped 3 bases, with 10 bases sitting between them. In germline, CDR1 is LGHNA, CDR2 YNFKEQ. CDR3 DNA: TGTGCCAGCAGCCAAGTAGGTAGCGGCTACGAGCAGTACTTC. Translating it yields CASSQVGSGYEQYF.

The V and J genes are TRBV30 and TRBJ2-7; the match to TRBD2 covers 7 bases. The J segment lost 1 base and the V segment lost 0 bases, leaving 3 bases of the junction unmatched. The CDR3 is 14 amino acids. Looked up from germline, CDR1 is GTSNPN and CDR2 is SVGIG (reference sequence). CDR3 sequence: CAWSVASGSYEQYF. The CDR3 bases are TGTGCCTGGAGTGTAGCTAGCGGATCCTACGAGCAGTACTTC.

This chain joins TRBV28 and TRBJ1-3; 9 positions match TRBD1. The germline V gene encodes CDR1 MDHEN and CDR2 SYDVKM. J gave up 7 bases and V 5 bases, and 6 bases lay outside the gene matches. The CDR3 consists of 14 residues. This CDR3 reads CASSNTGGGNTIYF. The CDR3 nucleotides read TGTGCCAGCAGTAACACAGGGGGCGGGAACACCATATATTTT.

The gene calls are TRBV7-3 and TRBJ2-7; D may be TRBD2 (6 bases). Trimming left V 5 bases short and J 3 bases short, with 14 bases between. The CDR3 consists of 14 residues. The germline CDR1 and CDR2 sequences are SGHTA and FQGTGA. CDR3 residues: CASSSRGTIYEQYF. In DNA form, the CDR3 reads TGTGCCAGCAGCAGCCGGGGGACCATCTACGAGCAGTACTTC.

The chain combines TRBV27 with TRBJ2-7, with 7 bases matching TRBD1. Germline-derived CDR1 and CDR2 are MNHEY and SMNVEV (reference sequence). This CDR3 is built from 15 residues. With 2 bases clipped from V and 3 bases from J, the junction kept 7 bases outside the gene matches. The CDR3 here is CASSLSTGAIYEQYF. CDR3 in DNA: TGTGCCAGCAGTTTAAGTACAGGGGCCATCTACGAGCAGTACTTC.

This chain uses TRBV4-1 with TRBJ2-2; TRBD1 agrees at 8 bases. Germline trimming cut 3 bases from V and 1 base from J; bases unmatched to any gene: 4. The CDR3 runs to 16 residues. Looked up from germline, CDR1 is MGHRA and CDR2 is YSYEKL. In DNA form, the CDR3 reads TGCGCCAGCAGCCAGGACGACAGGGGGAACACCGGGGAGCTGTTTTTT. Its protein product is CASSQDDRGNTGELFF.

The rearrangement joins TRBV6-6 to TRBJ2-5; D is unclear. The CDR3 loop spans 15 amino acids. The V gene's germline CDR1 is MNHNY and CDR2 SVGAGI (reference sequence). Trimming pared 2 bases from V and 1 base from J, leaving 11 bases between. CDR3 bases: TGTGCCAGCAGTTACGGCGGTAGCTTCCAAGAGACCCAGTACTTC. Its protein is CASSYGGSFQETQYF.

V usage is TRBV5-6 and J usage is TRBJ2-7, with 8 bases aligning to TRBD2. Germline trimming cut 3 bases from V and 4 bases from J; bases unmatched to any gene: 9. The V gene's germline CDR1 is SGHDT and CDR2 YYEEEE. The CDR3 contains 15 residues. CDR3 sequence (DNA): TGTGCCAGCAGCTCGACGCAGCGGGAGCGGTACGAGCAGTACTTC. It yields the protein CASSSTQRERYEQYF.

The chain links TRBV5-1 to TRBJ1-3; the D is unclear. Germline V gene lookup returns CDR1 SGHRS and CDR2 YFSETQ. With 0 bases removed from V and 2 bases from J, the gap between germline ends came to 9 bases. The CDR3 contains 15 residues. CDR3 loop: CASSLAPQTGNTIYF. The CDR3 DNA sequence: TGCGCCAGCAGCTTGGCTCCTCAGACTGGAAACACCATATATTTT.

The rearrangement uses TRBV5-5 and TRBJ2-1, with 7 positions matching TRBD1. CDR1 is SGHKS and CDR2 is YYEKEE in the germline V gene (reference sequence). The CDR3 has 16 residues. J was trimmed by 3 bases and V by 0 bases; bases with no gene match: 6. The CDR3 sequence is CASSLGVGTDYNEQFF. The CDR3 DNA is TGTGCCAGCAGCTTGGGAGTTGGGACAGACTACAATGAGCAGTTCTTC.